The 8 T cell receptor beta chains below all came from one sample that was sequenced in a study of T cells in Graves' hyperthyroidism and ophthalmopathy. TCR beta CDR3 region amplification was performed from RNA transcripts. First-round RT-PCR of the TCR CDR3 relied on the HTBI primer set. MiXCR, applied by TCRdb to the multiplex PCR reads, yields one record per CDR3 protein. The sample records 500,000 to 600,000 distinct CDR3 sequences, more than 45% being singletons. Sequencing input: peripheral blood or thyroid tissue (not recorded which). Receptor source: an adult woman with Graves' disease, either hyperthyroidism or ophthalmopathy (not recorded which).

The chain is built from TRBV11-2 and TRBJ1-4; D uncertain. The CDR3 runs to 13 residues. Trimming pared 4 bases from V and 6 bases from J, leaving 9 bases between. Germline-derived CDR1 and CDR2 are SGHAT and FQNNGV. CDR3 DNA: TGTGCCAGCAGCTCCGTGCCCGATGAAAAACTGTTTTTT. It is translated as CASSSVPDEKLFF.

This clonotype has ten or more counts. Here the CDR3 DNA reads TGCAGTGCCACGACTAGCGGGGACTCCTACGAGCAGTACTTC. It is translated as CSATTSGDSYEQYF. The chain couples TRBV20-1 to TRBJ2-7; 11 bases fit TRBD2. The junction had 4 bases not matched to a gene; V was cut back by 6 bases and J by 0 bases. Germline V gene lookup returns CDR1 DFQATT and CDR2 SNEGSKA (reference sequence). This CDR3 has 14 amino acids.

The chain joins TRBV11-2 to TRBJ2-7; TRBD1 agrees at 8 bases. Germline V lookup: CDR1 SGHAT, CDR2 FQNNGV. The CDR3 is made up of 15 amino acids. Losses at the gene ends were 5 bases for V and 6 bases for J; bases not matched to a gene: 12. The CDR3 DNA follows: TGTGCCAGCAGCCCACGGACAGGGAAATACGGCGAGCAGTACTTC. It codes for CASSPRTGKYGEQYF.

The chain uses TRBV28 and TRBJ2-5; 8 bases match TRBD1. The germline V gene encodes CDR1 MDHEN and CDR2 SYDVKM. The CDR3 length is 15 residues. With V trimmed by 6 bases and J by 1 base, 7 bases remained unmatched. The chain's CDR3 is CASSSDRVTQETQYF. DNA for the CDR3: TGTGCCAGCAGCTCGGACAGGGTAACCCAAGAGACCCAGTACTTC. The complete variable domain, with remaining parts taken from reference TRBV28 and TRBJ2-5, reads DVKVTQSSRYLVKRTGEKVFLECVQDMDHENMFWYRQDPGLGLRLIYFSYDVKMKEKGDIPEGYSVSREKKERFSLILESASTNQTSMYLCASSSDRVTQETQYFGPGTRLLVL.

The chain combines TRBV29-1 with TRBJ2-7; the D is unclear. This CDR3 region has 12 residues. Germline values: CDR1 SQVTM, CDR2 ANQGSEA. Trimming cost V 6 bases and J 2 bases, with 11 bases left between them. The CDR3 loop is CSVGRFAYEQYF. The DNA for the CDR3 is TGCAGCGTGGGCCGTTTTGCCTACGAGCAGTACTTC.

This sequence joins TRBV12-3 or TRBV12-4 and TRBJ1-2; tentatively, D is TRBD1 (5 bases). The CDR3 runs 13 residues. Trimming took off 4 bases at V and 4 bases at J, with 10 bases between the two ends. The CDR3 spells CASSYDSPYGYTF. The CDR3 DNA is TGTGCCAGCAGTTACGACAGTCCCTATGGCTACACCTTC.

This clonotype was counted at least ten times. The chain couples TRBV12-3 or TRBV12-4 to TRBJ1-6; TRBD1 matches 8 bases. V was clipped by 8 bases and J by 7 bases; unmatched bases: 4. The CDR3 has 13 amino acids. The CDR3 loop is CASQRTGNSPLHF. The CDR3 DNA follows: TGTGCCAGCCAGAGGACAGGGAATTCACCCCTCCACTTT.

Only a few counts were recorded for this clonotype. The chain couples TRBV5-4 to TRBJ1-1; 7 nucleotides agree with TRBD1. CDR1 is SGHNT, CDR2 YYREEE, per germline (reference sequence). The CDR3 runs to 15 residues. With V trimmed by 2 bases and J by 5 bases, 9 bases remained unmatched. The CDR3 loop is CASSFQGGRLTEAFF. The CDR3 bases are TGTGCCAGCAGCTTTCAGGGGGGAAGGTTGACTGAAGCTTTCTTT. The variable domain in full, with the rest retrieved from reference TRBV5-4 and TRBJ1-1, is ETGVTQSPTHLIKTRGQQVTLRCSSQSGHNTVSWYQQALGQGPQFIFQYYREEENGRGNFPPRFSGLQFPNYSSELNVNALELDDSALYLCASSFQGGRLTEAFFGQGTRLTVV.